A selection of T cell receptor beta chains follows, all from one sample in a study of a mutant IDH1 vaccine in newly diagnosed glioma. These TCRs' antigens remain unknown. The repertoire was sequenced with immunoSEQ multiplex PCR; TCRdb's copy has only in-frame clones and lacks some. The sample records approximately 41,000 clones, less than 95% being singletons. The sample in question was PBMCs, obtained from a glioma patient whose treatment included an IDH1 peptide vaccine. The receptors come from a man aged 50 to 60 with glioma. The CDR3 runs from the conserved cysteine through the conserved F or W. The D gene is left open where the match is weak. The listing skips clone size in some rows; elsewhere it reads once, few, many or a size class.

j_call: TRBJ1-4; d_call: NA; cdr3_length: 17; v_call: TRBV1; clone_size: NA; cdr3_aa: CTSSQVVVTAVNEKLFF; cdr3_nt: TGCACCAGCAGCCAAGTGGTAGTAACAGCCGTTAATGAAAAACTGTTTTTT
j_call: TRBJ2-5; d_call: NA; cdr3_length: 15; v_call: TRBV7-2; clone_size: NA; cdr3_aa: CASSLNSAPRETQYF; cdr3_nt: TGTGCCAGCAGCTTAAATAGCGCCCCCCGTGAGACCCAGTACTTC
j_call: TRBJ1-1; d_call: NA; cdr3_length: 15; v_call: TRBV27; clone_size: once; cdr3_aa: CASSLGVSPNTEAFF; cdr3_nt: TGTGCCAGCAGTTTGGGAGTCAGCCCGAACACTGAAGCTTTCTTT
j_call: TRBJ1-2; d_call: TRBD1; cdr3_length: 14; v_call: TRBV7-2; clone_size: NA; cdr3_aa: CASSLNRGVYGYTF; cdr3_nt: TGTGCCAGCAGCTTAAACAGGGGGGTCTATGGCTACACCTTC
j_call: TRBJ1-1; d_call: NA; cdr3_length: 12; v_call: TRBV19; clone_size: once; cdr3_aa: CASGQPNTEAFF; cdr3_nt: TGTGCCAGTGGACAGCCGAACACTGAAGCTTTCTTT
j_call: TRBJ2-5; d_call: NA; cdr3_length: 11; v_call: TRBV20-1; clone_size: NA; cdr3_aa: CSAPKGETQYF; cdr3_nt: TGCAGTGCCCCGAAAGGGGAGACCCAGTACTTC
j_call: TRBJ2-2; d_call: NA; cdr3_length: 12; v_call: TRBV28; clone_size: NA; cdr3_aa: CATYGNTGELFF; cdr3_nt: TGTGCCACCTATGGGAACACCGGGGAGCTGTTTTTT
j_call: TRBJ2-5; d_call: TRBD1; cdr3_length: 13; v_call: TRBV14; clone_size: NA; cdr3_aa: CASSRQGQETQYF; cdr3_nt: TGTGCCAGCAGCCGACAGGGGCAAGAGACCCAGTACTTC
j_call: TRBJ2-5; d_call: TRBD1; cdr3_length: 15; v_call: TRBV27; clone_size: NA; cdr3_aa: CASSYTGTVRETQYF; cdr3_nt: TGTGCCAGCAGCTATACCGGGACAGTTCGAGAGACCCAGTACTTC
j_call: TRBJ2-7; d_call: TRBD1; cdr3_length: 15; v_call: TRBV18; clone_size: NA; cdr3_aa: CASSPTGTGGYEQYF; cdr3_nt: TGTGCCAGCTCACCTACCGGGACAGGGGGCTACGAGCAGTACTTC
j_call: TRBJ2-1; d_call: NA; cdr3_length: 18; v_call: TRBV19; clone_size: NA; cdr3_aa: CASSPPPREAGVYNEQFF; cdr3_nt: TGTGCCAGTAGCCCACCACCCCGCGAAGCGGGTGTATACAATGAGCAGTTCTTC
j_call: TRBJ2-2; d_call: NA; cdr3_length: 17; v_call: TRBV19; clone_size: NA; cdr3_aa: CASSNYGGTRFTGELFF; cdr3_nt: TGTGCCAGTAGTAATTATGGGGGCACTAGGTTCACCGGGGAGCTGTTTTTT
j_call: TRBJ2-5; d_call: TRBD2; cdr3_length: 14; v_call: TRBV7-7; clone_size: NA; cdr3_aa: CASSFTSGQETQYF; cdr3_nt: TGTGCTAGCAGCTTTACTAGCGGACAAGAGACCCAGTACTTC
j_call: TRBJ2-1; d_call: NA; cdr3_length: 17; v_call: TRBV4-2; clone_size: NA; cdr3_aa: CASSPTAAADPYNEQFF; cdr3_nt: TGTGCCAGCAGCCCCACGGCAGCGGCGGACCCCTACAATGAGCAGTTCTTC
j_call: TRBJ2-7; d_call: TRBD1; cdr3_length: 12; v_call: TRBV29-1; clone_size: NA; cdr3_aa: CSAWDRGYEQYF; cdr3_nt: TGCAGCGCCTGGGACAGGGGATACGAGCAGTACTTC
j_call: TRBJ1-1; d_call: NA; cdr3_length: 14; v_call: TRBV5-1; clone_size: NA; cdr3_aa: CASSLEGGNTEAFF; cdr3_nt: TGCGCCAGCAGCTTGGAGGGGGGGAACACTGAAGCTTTCTTT
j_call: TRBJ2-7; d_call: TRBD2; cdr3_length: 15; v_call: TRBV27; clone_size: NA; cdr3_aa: CASSLGAGGAYEQYF; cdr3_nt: TGTGCCAGCAGTTTGGGCGCGGGAGGCGCCTACGAGCAGTACTTC
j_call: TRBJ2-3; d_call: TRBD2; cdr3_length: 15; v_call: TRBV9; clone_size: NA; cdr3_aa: CASIPTSPRTDTQYF; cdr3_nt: TGTGCCAGCATCCCGACTAGCCCACGCACAGATACGCAGTATTTT
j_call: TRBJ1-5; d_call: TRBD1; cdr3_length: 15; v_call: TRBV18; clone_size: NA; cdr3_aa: CASSEQGGSNQPQHF; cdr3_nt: TGTGCCAGCTCCGAGCAGGGGGGCAGCAATCAGCCCCAGCATTTT
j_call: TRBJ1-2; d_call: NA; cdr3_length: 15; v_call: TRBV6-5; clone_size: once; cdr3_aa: CASSYGRLDNYGYTF; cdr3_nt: TGTGCCAGCAGTTACGGGCGCCTAGACAACTATGGCTACACCTTC
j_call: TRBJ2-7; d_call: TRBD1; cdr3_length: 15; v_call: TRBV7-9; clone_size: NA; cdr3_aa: CASSKPGQGAYEQYF; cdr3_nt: TGTGCCAGCAGCAAACCGGGACAGGGGGCTTACGAGCAGTACTTC
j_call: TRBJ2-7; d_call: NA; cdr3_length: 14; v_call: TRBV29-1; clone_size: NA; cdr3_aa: CSARRDVSSYEQYF; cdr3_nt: TGCAGCGCCCGTCGGGACGTAAGCTCCTACGAGCAGTACTTC
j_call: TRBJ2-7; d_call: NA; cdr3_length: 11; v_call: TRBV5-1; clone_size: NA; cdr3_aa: CASSLQYEQYF; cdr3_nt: TGCGCCAGCAGCTTACAATACGAGCAGTACTTC
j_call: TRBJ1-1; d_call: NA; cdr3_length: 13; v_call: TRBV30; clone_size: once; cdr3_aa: CAWSVAGGATAFF; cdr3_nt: TGTGCCTGGAGTGTCGCGGGGGGCGCTACAGCTTTCTTT
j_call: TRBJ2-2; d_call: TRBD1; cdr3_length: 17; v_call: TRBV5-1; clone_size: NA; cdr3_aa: CASSLLPGQLRAGELFF; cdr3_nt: TGCGCCAGCAGCTTGCTACCGGGACAGTTGAGGGCCGGGGAGCTGTTTTTT
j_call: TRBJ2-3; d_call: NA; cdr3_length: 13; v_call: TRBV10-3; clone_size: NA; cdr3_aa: CAISPTRADTQYF; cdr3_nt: TGTGCCATTTCTCCGACCAGGGCGGATACGCAGTATTTT
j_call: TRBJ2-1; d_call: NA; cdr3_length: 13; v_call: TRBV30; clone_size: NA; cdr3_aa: CAWSVLVGGEQFF; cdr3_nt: TGTGCCTGGAGTGTACTCGTGGGTGGGGAGCAGTTCTTC
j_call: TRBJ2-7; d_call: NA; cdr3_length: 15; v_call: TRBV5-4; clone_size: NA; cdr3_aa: CASSLNGSPAYEQYF; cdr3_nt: TGTGCCAGCAGCTTGAACGGGTCACCCGCCTACGAGCAGTACTTC
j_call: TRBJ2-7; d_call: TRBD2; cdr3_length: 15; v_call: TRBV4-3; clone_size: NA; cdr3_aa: CASSQQAGGLYEQYF; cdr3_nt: TGCGCCAGCAGCCAACAAGCGGGGGGGCTCTACGAGCAGTACTTC
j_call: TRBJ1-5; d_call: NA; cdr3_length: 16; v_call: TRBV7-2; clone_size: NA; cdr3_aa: CASSLVQTNSNQPQHF; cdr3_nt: TGTGCCAGCAGCTTAGTCCAGACTAATAGCAATCAGCCCCAGCATTTT
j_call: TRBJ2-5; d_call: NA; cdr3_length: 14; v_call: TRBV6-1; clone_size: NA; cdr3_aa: CASRPTVSQETQYF; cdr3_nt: TGTGCCAGCAGGCCGACAGTCTCACAAGAGACCCAGTACTTC
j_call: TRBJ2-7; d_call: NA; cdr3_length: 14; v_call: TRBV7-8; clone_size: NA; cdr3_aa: CASSLASGFREQYF; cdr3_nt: TGTGCCAGCAGCTTAGCTTCAGGGTTCCGCGAGCAGTACTTC
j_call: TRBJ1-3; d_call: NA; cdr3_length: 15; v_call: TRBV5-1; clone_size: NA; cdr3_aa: CASSPGHSSGNTIYF; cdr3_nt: TGCGCCAGCAGCCCAGGGCACAGCTCTGGAAACACCATATATTTT
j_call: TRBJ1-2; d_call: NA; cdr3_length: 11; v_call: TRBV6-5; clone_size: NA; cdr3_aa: CASSRSGGYTF; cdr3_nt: TGTGCCAGCAGCAGGAGTGGTGGCTACACCTTC
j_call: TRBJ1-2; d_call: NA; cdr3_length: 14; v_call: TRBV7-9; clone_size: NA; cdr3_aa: CASSLRVDGLGYTF; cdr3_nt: TGTGCCAGCAGCTTACGGGTAGACGGCTTAGGCTACACCTTC
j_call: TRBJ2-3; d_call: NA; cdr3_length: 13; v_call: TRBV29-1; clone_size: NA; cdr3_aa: CSAPGATTDTQYF; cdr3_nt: TGCAGCGCGCCCGGGGCAACCACAGATACGCAGTATTTT
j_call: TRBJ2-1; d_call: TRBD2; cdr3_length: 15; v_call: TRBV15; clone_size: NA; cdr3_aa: CATSRGAGGPAEQFF; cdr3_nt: TGTGCCACCAGCAGAGGAGCGGGGGGGCCGGCTGAGCAGTTCTTC
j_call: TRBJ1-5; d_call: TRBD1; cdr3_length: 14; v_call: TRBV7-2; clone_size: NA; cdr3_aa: CASSWDRGPRPQHF; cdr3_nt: TGTGCCAGCAGCTGGGACAGGGGGCCTCGGCCCCAGCATTTT
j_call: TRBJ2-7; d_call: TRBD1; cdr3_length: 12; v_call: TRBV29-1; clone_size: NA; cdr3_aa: CSARDRIYEQYF; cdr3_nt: TGCAGCGCCCGGGACAGGATCTACGAGCAGTACTTC
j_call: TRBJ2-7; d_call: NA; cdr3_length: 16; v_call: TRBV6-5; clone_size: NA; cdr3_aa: CASSYSRGPTSYEQYF; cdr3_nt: TGTGCCAGCAGTTACTCGAGGGGTCCAACCTCCTACGAGCAGTACTTC
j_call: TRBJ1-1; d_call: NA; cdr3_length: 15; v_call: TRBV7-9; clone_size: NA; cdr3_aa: CASSLGQGRGTEAFF; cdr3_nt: TGTGCCAGCAGCTTAGGGCAGGGTCGGGGGACTGAAGCTTTCTTT
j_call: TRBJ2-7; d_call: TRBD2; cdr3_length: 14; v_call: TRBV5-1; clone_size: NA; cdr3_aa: CASSWTSGVYEQYF; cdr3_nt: TGCGCCAGCAGCTGGACTAGCGGGGTTTACGAGCAGTACTTC
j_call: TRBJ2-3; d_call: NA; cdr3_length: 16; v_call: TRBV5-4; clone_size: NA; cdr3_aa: CASSLAISRSTDTQYF; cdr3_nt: TGTGCCAGCAGCTTGGCGATTAGCCGAAGCACAGATACGCAGTATTTT
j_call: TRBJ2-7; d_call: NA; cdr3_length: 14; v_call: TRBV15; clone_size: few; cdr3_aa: CATSREQGPYEQYF; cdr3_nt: TGTGCCACCAGCAGAGAGCAGGGACCCTACGAGCAGTACTTC
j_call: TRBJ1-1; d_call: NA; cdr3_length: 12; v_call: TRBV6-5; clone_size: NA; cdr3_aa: CASSPGVAEAFF; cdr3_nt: TGTGCCAGCAGTCCCGGCGTGGCTGAAGCTTTCTTT
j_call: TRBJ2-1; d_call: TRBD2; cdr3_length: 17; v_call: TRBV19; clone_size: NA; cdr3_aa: CASSTSGTSGRFSEQFF; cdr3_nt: TGTGCCAGTAGCACTTCCGGGACTAGCGGGAGGTTTAGTGAGCAGTTCTTC
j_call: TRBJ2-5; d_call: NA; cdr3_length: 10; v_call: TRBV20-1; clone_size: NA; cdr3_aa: CSALRETQYF; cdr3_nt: TGCAGTGCATTACGAGAGACCCAGTACTTC
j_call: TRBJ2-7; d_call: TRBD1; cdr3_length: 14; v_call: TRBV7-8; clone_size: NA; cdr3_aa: CASSQQGQGGEQYF; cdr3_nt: TGTGCCAGCAGCCAACAAGGACAGGGCGGGGAGCAGTACTTC
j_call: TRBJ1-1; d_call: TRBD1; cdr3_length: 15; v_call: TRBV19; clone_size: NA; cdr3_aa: CASRWGQGENTEAFF; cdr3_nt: TGTGCCAGTAGATGGGGGCAGGGGGAGAACACTGAAGCTTTCTTT
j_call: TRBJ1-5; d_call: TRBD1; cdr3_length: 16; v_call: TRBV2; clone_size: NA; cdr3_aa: CASNVGTGVGNQPQHF; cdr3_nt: TGTGCCAGCAACGTGGGGACAGGGGTTGGCAATCAGCCCCAGCATTTT
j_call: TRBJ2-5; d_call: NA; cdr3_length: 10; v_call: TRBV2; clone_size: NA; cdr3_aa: CASRGETQYF; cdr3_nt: TGTGCCAGCAGGGGGGAGACCCAGTACTTC
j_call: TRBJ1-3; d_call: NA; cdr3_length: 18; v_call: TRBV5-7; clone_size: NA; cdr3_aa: CASSSALSGSARTHTIYF; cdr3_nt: TGTGCCAGCAGCTCAGCCCTTTCCGGGTCCGCCCGTACCCACACCATATATTTT
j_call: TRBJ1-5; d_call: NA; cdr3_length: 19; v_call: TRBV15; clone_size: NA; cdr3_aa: CATSRDSNRDLRGNQPQHF; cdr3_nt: TGTGCCACCAGCAGAGATTCGAACAGGGATTTGAGAGGCAATCAGCCCCAGCATTTT
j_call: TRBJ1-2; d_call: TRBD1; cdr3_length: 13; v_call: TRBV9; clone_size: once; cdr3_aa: CASSEGQDYGYTF; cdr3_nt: TGTGCCAGCAGCGAAGGACAGGACTATGGCTACACCTTC